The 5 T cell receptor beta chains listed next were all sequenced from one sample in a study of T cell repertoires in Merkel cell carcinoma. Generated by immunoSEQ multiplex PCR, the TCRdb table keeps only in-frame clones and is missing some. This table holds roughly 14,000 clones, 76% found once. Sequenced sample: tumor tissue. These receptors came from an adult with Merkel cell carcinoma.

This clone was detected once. The CDR3 region is CASIPRQGSNTGELFF. The DNA for the CDR3 is TGTGCCAGTATCCCCCGACAGGGTTCGAACACCGGGGAGCTGTTTTTT. V usage is TRBV19 and J usage is TRBJ2-2; 7 bases map to TRBD1. The CDR3 consists of 16 residues. Germline V gene lookup returns CDR1 LNHDA and CDR2 SQIVND (reference sequence). The V segment lost 7 bases and the J segment 0 bases; nucleotides outside the gene matches: 8.

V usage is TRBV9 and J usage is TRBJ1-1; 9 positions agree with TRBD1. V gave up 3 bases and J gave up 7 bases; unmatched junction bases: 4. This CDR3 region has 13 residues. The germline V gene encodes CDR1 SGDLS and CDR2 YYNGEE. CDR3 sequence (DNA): TGTGCCAGCAGCGCGGACAGGGGCCTTGAAGCTTTCTTT. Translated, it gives CASSADRGLEAFF.

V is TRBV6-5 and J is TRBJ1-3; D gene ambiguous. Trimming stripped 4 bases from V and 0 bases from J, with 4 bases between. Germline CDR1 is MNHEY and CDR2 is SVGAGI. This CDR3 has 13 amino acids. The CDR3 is CASSFYSGNTIYF. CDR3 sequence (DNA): TGTGCCAGCAGTTTTTACTCTGGAAACACCATATATTTT.

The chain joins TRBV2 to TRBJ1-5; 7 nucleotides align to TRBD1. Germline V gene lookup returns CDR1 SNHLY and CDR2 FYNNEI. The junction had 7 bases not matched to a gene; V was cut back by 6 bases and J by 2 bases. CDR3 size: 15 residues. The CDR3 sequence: CASSKLTGGNQPQHF. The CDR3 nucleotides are TGTGCCAGCAGCAAACTTACAGGGGGCAATCAGCCCCAGCATTTT.

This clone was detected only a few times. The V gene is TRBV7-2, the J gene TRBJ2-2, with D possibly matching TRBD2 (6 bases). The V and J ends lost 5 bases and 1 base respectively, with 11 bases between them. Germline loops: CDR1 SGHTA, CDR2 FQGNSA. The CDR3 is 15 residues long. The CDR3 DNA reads TGTGCCAGCAGCCGCGGGACCGTGAACACCGGGGAGCTGTTTTTT. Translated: CASSRGTVNTGELFF.